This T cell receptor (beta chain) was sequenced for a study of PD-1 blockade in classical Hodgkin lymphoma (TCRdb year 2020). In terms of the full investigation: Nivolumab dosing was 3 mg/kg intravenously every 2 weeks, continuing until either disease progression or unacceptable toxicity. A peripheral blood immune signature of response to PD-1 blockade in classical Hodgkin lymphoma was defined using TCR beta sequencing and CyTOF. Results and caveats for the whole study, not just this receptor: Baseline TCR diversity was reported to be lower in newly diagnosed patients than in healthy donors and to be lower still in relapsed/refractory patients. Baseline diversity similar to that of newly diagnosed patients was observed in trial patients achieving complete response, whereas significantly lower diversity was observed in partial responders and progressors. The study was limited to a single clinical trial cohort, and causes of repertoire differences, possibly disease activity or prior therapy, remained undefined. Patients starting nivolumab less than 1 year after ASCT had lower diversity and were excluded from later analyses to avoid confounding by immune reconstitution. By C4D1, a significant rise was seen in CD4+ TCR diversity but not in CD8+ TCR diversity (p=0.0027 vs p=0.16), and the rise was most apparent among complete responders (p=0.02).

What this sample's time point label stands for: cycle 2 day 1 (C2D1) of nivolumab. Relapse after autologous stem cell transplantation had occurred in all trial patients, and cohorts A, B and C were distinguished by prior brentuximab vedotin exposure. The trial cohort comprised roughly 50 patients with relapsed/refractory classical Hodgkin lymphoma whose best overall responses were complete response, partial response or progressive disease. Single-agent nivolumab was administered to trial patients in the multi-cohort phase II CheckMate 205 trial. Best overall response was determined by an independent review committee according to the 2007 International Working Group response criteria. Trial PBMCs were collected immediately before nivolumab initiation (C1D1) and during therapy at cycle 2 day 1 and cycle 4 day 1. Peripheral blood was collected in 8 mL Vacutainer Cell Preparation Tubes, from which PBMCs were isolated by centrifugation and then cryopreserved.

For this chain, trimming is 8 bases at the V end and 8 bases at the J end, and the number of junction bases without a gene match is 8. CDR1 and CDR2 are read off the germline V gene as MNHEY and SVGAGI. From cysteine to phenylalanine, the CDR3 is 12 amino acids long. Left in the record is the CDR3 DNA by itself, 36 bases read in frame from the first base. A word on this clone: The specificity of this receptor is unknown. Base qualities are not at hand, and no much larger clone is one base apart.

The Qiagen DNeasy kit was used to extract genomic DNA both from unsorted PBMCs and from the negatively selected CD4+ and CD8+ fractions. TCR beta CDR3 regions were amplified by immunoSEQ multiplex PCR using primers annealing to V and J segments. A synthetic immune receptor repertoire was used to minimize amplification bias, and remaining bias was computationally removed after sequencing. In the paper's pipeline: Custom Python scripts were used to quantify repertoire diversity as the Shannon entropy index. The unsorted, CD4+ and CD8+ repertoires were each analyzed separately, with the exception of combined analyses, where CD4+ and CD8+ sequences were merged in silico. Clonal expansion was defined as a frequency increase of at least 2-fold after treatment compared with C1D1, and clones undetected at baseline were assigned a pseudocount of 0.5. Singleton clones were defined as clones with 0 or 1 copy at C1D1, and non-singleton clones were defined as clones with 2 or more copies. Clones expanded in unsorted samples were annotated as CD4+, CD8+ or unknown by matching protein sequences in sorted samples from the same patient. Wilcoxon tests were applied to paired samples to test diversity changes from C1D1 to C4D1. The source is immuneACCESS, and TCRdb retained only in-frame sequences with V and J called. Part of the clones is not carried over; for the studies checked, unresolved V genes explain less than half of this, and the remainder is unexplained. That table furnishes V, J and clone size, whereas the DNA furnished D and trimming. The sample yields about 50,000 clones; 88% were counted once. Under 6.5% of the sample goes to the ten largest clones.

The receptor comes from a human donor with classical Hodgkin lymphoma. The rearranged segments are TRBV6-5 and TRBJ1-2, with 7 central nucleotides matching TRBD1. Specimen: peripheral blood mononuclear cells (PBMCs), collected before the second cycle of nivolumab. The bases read TGTGCCAGCTTGGGAAGGGGGCAAGGCTACACCTTC. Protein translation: CASLGRGQGYTF.